The 18 T cell receptor beta chains listed next were all sequenced from one sample in a study of spatial heterogeneity in lung cancer. Using its own MiXCR run on the 5' RACE reads, TCRdb lists one record per CDR3 protein. The profile shows under 11,000 distinct CDR3 sequences, around 3.7% of them singletons. The time point here: sample taken at primary tumor resection. Frozen PBMC, nontumor lung or tumor provided whole RNA, which was sequenced unsorted. The sample consisted of normal lung tissue next to the tumor, taken at surgery. The receptors here all came from a male donor with early-stage non-small cell lung cancer.

By share of the sample, this clonotype is medium-sized (0.01 to 0.1%). This rearrangement joins TRBV27 to TRBJ2-7; D is uncertain. Germline CDR1 is MNHEY and CDR2 is SMNVEV (reference sequence). V dropped 5 bases and J dropped 4 bases, with 15 bases sitting between them. The CDR3 covers 14 residues. In nucleotides, the CDR3 is TGTGCCAGCAGTCCGGCTCTTAATTTGTACGAGCAGTACTTC. Translated: CASSPALNLYEQYF.

This clonotype is labeled medium-sized. The V gene is TRBV2, the J gene TRBJ2-7; either TRBD1 or TRBD2 may supply D (5 bases each). The germline V gene has CDR1 SNHLY and CDR2 FYNNEI. V shed 3 bases and J shed 7 bases, with 16 bases lying between them. The CDR3 is 14 residues long. CDR3 sequence (DNA): TGTGCCAGCAGTGACGGGACCCCTCGAGGGGAGCAGTACTTC. As protein: CASSDGTPRGEQYF.

In its sample, this clonotype was seen many times. The chain links TRBV29-1 to TRBJ1-5; 8 bases are a match to TRBD1. CDR1 and CDR2 (germline): SQVTM, ANQGSEA. The CDR3 covers 13 residues. V lost 4 bases, J lost 7 bases, and 6 bases stayed unmatched. The CDR3 nucleotides are TGCAGCGTTGCTCAGGGGGCGGGACAGCCCCAGCATTTT. Translated: CSVAQGAGQPQHF.

This clonotype rates as medium-sized (0.01 to 0.1%). This chain joins TRBV2 and TRBJ2-4; 8 bases map to TRBD1. CDR3 length: 17 residues. J gave up 3 bases and V 1 base, and 8 bases lay outside the gene matches. CDR1 and CDR2 (germline): SNHLY, FYNNEI. This CDR3 is CASSEGGDRWDKNIQYF. The CDR3 DNA is TGTGCCAGCAGTGAAGGCGGGGACAGGTGGGACAAAAACATTCAGTACTTC.

The gene calls are TRBV7-3 and TRBJ2-1, with no clear D. Germline CDR1 SGHTA, CDR2 FQGTGA. V dropped 1 base and J dropped 8 bases, with 12 bases sitting between them. This CDR3 is 14 amino acids long. This CDR3 reads CASSLRGSRDEQFF. CDR3 in DNA: TGTGCCAGCAGCTTAAGAGGCAGTAGGGATGAGCAGTTCTTC.

This clonotype was seen ten or more times. This rearrangement joins TRBV29-1 to TRBJ1-1; D is unresolved. The CDR3 is 13 residues long. CDR1 SQVTM and CDR2 ANQGSEA come from the germline V gene. Trimming removed 4 bases from V and 0 bases from J, with 9 bases in between. CDR3 nucleotide sequence: TGCAGCGTTGGGACCGAAATGAACACTGAAGCTTTCTTT. The encoded protein is CSVGTEMNTEAFF.

This clonotype was recorded many times. This chain links TRBV28 with TRBJ1-6, with a weak D call TRBD1 (5 bases). CDR3 length: 13 residues. Germline V lookup: CDR1 MDHEN, CDR2 SYDVKM. Trimming took 9 bases from V and 5 from J, leaving 11 bases between them. In nucleotides, the CDR3 is TGTGCCAGTTCTCGGGGCCATAATTCACCCCTCCACTTT. It yields the protein CASSRGHNSPLHF. The variable domain in full, with the rest retrieved from reference TRBV28 and TRBJ1-6, is DVKVTQSSRYLVKRTGEKVFLECVQDMDHENMFWYRQDPGLGLRLIYFSYDVKMKEKGDIPEGYSVSREKKERFSLILESASTNQTSMYLCASSRGHNSPLHFGNGTRLTVT.

Many counts were recorded for this clonotype. Here the CDR3 reads CASILAKGSDTQYF. CDR3 bases: TGTGCCAGCATACTAGCGAAGGGGTCGGATACGCAGTATTTT. The gene calls are TRBV2 and TRBJ2-3; the match to TRBD2 covers 7 bases. Per the germline V gene, CDR1 is SNHLY and CDR2 is FYNNEI. This CDR3 contains 14 residues. V gave up 7 bases and J gave up 6 bases; unmatched junction bases: 10. Full variable domain (remainder filled in from reference TRBV2 and TRBJ2-3): EPEVTQTPSHQVTQMGQEVILRCVPISNHLYFYWYRQILGQKVEFLVSFYNNEISEKSEIFDDQFSVERPDGSNFTLKIRSTKLEDSAMYFCASILAKGSDTQYFGPGTRLTVL.

The rearrangement joins TRBV12-3 or TRBV12-4 to TRBJ2-3, with D unclear. V was clipped by 3 bases and J by 7 bases, with 8 bases between them. This CDR3 comprises 12 residues. The CDR3 bases are TGTGCCAGCAGTTTCATCCAGAATACGCAGTATTTT. It encodes CASSFIQNTQYF.

This clonotype was seen at least ten times. The chain is built from TRBV7-2 and TRBJ1-2; unclear D gene. Germline V gene data show CDR1 as SGHTA and CDR2 as FQGNSA. The CDR3 consists of 13 residues. Deletions cut 6 bases from V and 5 bases from J, with 13 bases between. CDR3 sequence: CASSRPDRYGYTF. Written as DNA, the CDR3 is TGTGCCAGCAGTCGACCCGACCGTTATGGCTACACCTTC.

At least ten counts were recorded for this clonotype. The V and J genes are TRBV21-1 and TRBJ2-7; the table's D call of TRBD1 was not tested on the DNA. TRBV21-1 is marked as a pseudogene. The CDR3 is 15 amino acids. The CDR3 DNA sequence: TGTGCCAGCAGCCTACCCGGACAGACCGCCTACGAGCAGTACTTC. As protein: CASSLPGQTAYEQYF.

This clonotype was counted many times. The rearrangement links TRBV5-4 to TRBJ2-3, with TRBD1 identical over 8 bases. Trimming removed 0 bases from V and 2 bases from J; junction bases left unmatched: 2. Per the germline V gene, CDR1 is SGHNT and CDR2 is YYREEE (reference sequence). The length of the CDR3 is 15 residues. CDR3 residues: CASSLADRATDTQYF. The CDR3 DNA sequence: TGTGCCAGCAGCTTGGCGGACAGGGCCACAGATACGCAGTATTTT.

This clonotype has at least ten counts. V usage is TRBV10-1 and J usage is TRBJ1-1, with D uncertain. The germline V gene encodes CDR1 WNHNN and CDR2 SYGVQD (reference sequence). V lost 6 bases to trimming and J lost 1 base, with 9 bases between them. The CDR3 runs 13 residues. Written as DNA, the CDR3 is TGCGCCAGCAGCCGCACACAGAACACTGAAGCTTTCTTT. It is translated as CASSRTQNTEAFF.

This chain uses TRBV5-5 with TRBJ2-3; 14 bases agree with TRBD2. The length of the CDR3 is 19 residues. The germline V gene encodes CDR1 SGHKS and CDR2 YYEKEE (reference sequence). After removal of 4 bases from V and 0 bases from J, the junction contained 10 bases not matched to a gene. CDR3 protein: CASSPGTSGGGRSTDTQYF. The CDR3, as DNA: TGTGCCAGCAGCCCCGGGACTAGCGGGGGTGGCCGAAGCACAGATACGCAGTATTTT.

This clonotype was detected many times. The chain employs TRBV7-9 and TRBJ2-7, with D possibly matching TRBD2 (5 bases). From germline, CDR1 is SEHNR and CDR2 FQNEAQ (reference sequence). This CDR3 is built from 13 residues. V was shortened by 5 bases and J by 0 bases, with 8 bases between the two germline ends. The CDR3 here is CASSGSDSYEQYF. CDR3 bases: TGTGCCAGCAGCGGGAGCGACTCCTACGAGCAGTACTTC.

This clonotype was recorded many times. The DNA for the CDR3 is TGTGCCATCAGTGAGCCGGGACAGGGGGCAGGCCACGAGCAGTACTTC. As protein: CAISEPGQGAGHEQYF. The V and J genes are TRBV10-3 and TRBJ2-7; TRBD1 aligns across 12 bases. Per the germline V gene, CDR1 is ENHRY and CDR2 is SYGVKD. Trimming removed 2 bases from V and 5 bases from J; junction bases left unmatched: 7. The CDR3 is made up of 16 amino acids.

In its sample, this clonotype was seen many times. The chain joins TRBV7-9 to TRBJ1-1; no firm D call. Germline CDR1 and CDR2: SEHNR and FQNEAQ (reference sequence). The V and J ends lost 5 bases and 1 base respectively, with 11 bases between them. There are 14 residues in the CDR3. For the CDR3, the DNA is TGTGCCAGCAGCCCCAGTGCTCCGAACACTGAAGCTTTCTTT. Translating it yields CASSPSAPNTEAFF.

This clonotype is deemed medium-sized. V gene TRBV7-9 combines with J gene TRBJ2-3, with TRBD1 identical over 8 bases. In germline, CDR1 is SEHNR, CDR2 FQNEAQ (reference sequence). Trimming removed 6 bases from V and 2 bases from J; junction bases left unmatched: 16. CDR3 size: 18 residues. CDR3 region: CASSSPKAGTGPTDTQYF. For the CDR3, the DNA is TGTGCCAGCAGTTCCCCGAAAGCTGGGACAGGACCCACAGATACGCAGTATTTT.